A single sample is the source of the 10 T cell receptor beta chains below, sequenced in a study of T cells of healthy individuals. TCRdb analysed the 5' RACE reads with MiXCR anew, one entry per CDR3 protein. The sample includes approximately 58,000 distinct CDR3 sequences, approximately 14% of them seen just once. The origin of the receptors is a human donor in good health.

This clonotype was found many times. The CDR3 reads CASSSELNTEAFF. The DNA of the CDR3 is TGCGCCAGCAGTTCTGAGCTCAACACTGAAGCTTTCTTT. This chain uses TRBV10-2 with TRBJ1-1; unclear D gene. Germline lookup yields CDR1 WSHSY and CDR2 SAAADI. The CDR3 extends over 13 amino acids. V dropped 5 bases and J dropped 2 bases, with 9 bases sitting between them.

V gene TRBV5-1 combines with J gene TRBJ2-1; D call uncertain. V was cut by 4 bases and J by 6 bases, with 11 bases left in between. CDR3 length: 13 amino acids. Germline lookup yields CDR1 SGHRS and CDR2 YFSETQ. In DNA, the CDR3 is TGCGCCAGCAGCACGTTGGACGGCAATGAGCAGTTCTTC. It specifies CASSTLDGNEQFF.

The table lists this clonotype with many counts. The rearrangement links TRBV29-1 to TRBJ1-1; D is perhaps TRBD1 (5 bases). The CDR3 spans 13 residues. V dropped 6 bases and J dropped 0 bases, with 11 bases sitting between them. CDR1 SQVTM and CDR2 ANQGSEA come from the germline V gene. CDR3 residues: CSVRQNMNTEAFF. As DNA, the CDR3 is TGCAGCGTGAGACAGAACATGAACACTGAAGCTTTCTTT.

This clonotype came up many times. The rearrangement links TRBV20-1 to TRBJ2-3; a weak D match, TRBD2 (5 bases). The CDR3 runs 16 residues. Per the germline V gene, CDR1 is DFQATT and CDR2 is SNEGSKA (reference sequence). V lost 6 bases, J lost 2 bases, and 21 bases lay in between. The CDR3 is CSALSRVAGNTDTQYF. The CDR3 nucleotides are TGCAGTGCCCTTTCAAGGGTGGCGGGCAACACAGATACGCAGTATTTT.

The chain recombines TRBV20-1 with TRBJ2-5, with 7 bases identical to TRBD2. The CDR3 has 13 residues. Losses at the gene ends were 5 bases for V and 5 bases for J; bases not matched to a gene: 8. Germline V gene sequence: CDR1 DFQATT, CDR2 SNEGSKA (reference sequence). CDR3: CSAPLGGGETQYF. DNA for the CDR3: TGCAGTGCTCCCCTGGGGGGGGGGGAGACCCAGTACTTC.

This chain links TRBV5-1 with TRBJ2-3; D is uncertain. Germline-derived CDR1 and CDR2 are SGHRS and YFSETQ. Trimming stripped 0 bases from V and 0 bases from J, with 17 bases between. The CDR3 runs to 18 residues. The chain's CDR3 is CASSLDRLILYSTDTQYF. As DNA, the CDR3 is TGCGCCAGCAGCTTGGACCGGTTGATTCTTTATAGCACAGATACGCAGTATTTT.

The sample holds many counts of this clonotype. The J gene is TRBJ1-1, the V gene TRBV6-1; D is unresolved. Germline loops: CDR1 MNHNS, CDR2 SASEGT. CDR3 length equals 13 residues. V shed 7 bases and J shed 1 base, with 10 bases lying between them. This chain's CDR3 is CASKKVSNTEAFF. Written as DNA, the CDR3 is TGTGCCAGCAAGAAGGTGTCGAACACTGAAGCTTTCTTT.

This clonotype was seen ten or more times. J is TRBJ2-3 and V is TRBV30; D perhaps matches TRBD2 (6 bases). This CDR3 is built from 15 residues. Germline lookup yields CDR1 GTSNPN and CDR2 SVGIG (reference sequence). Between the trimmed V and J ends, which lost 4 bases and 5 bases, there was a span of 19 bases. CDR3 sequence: CAWNTGLAERDTQYF. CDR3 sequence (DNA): TGTGCCTGGAACACGGGACTGGCAGAGAGAGATACGCAGTATTTT. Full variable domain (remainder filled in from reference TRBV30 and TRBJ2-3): SQTIHQWPATLVQPVGSPLSLECTVEGTSNPNLYWYRQAAGRGLQLLFYSVGIGQISSEVPQNLSASRPQDRQFILSSKKLLLSDSGFYLCAWNTGLAERDTQYFGPGTRLTVL.

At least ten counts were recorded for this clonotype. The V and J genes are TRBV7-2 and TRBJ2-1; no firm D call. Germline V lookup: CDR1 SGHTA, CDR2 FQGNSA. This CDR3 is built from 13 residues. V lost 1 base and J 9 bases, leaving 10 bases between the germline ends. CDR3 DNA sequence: TGTGCCAGCAGCTTAGGGGTCAGACCTGAGCAGTTCTTC. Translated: CASSLGVRPEQFF.

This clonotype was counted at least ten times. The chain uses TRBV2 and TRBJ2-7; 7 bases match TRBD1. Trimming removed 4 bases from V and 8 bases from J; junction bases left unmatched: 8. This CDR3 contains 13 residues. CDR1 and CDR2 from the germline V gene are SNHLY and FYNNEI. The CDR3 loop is CASSVGTAAKQYF. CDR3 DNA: TGTGCCAGCAGTGTCGGGACAGCTGCGAAGCAGTACTTC.